The 18 T cell receptor beta chains below were found in one sample sequenced in a study of blood T cells in healthy people across ages. It was with a sample-barcoded 5' primer and a J-beta primer mix that a second PCR of roughly 6 to 11 cycles was run. TCRdb re-called the 5' RACE reads through MiXCR, storing one row per CDR3 protein. The table has hundreds of thousands of distinct CDR3 sequences, 49% seen once. The specimen sequenced was blood. These receptors all stem from a woman between 55 and 75 years old in good health.

The chain recombines TRBV15 with TRBJ2-7; 9 positions agree with TRBD2. The V segment lost 5 bases and the J segment 7 bases; nucleotides outside the gene matches: 15. This CDR3 region has 16 residues. CDR1 LNHNV and CDR2 YYDKDF come from the germline V gene (reference sequence). CDR3 sequence: CATSSRTAGGPNEQYF. The CDR3 coding sequence is TGTGCCACCAGCTCCCGAACAGCGGGAGGCCCCAATGAGCAGTACTTC.

This clonotype was picked up a small number of times. The CDR3 DNA sequence: TGTGCCAGCAGTGATAGGACCGTCACTCAGGAGACCCAGTACTTC. This translates into CASSDRTVTQETQYF. V is TRBV6-1 and J is TRBJ2-5; no reliable D call. The germline CDR1 and CDR2 sequences are MNHNS and SASEGT. V gave up 3 bases and J gave up 5 bases, with 16 bases separating them. The CDR3 has 15 amino acids.

The chain links TRBV5-1 to TRBJ1-4; D is ambiguous. The CDR3 length is 14 residues. Germline V gives CDR1 SGHRS, CDR2 YFSETQ. Trimming took 5 bases from V and 5 from J, leaving 13 bases between them. The DNA of the CDR3 is TGCGCCAGCAGACAAAGGGAGGCGAATGAAAAACTGTTTTTT. It translates to CASRQREANEKLFF.

There are a few counts of this clonotype. The chain employs TRBV5-1 and TRBJ2-3, with D possibly being TRBD2 (5 bases). This CDR3 is built from 16 residues. The germline gives CDR1 SGHRS, CDR2 YFSETQ. The ends were cut back, 0 bases at V and 2 bases at J, with 13 bases in the middle. CDR3 in amino acids: CASSLGIDYATDTQYF. The CDR3 DNA sequence: TGCGCCAGCAGCTTGGGAATAGACTATGCCACAGATACGCAGTATTTT.

This sequence joins TRBV9 and TRBJ2-3, with 7 positions matching TRBD2. This CDR3 comprises 15 residues. After removal of 0 bases from V and 8 bases from J, the junction contained 9 bases not matched to a gene. Germline V gene data show CDR1 as SGDLS and CDR2 as YYNGEE. This CDR3 is CASSVVREGRGTQYF. Here the CDR3 DNA reads TGTGCCAGCAGCGTAGTGAGGGAGGGCCGTGGTACGCAGTATTTT.

The chain employs TRBV27 and TRBJ2-1; D gene unclear. The V gene's germline CDR1 is MNHEY and CDR2 SMNVEV (reference sequence). Trimming stripped 3 bases from V and 6 bases from J, with 6 bases between. The CDR3 spans 12 residues. Here the CDR3 reads CASSFLANEQFF. CDR3 DNA sequence: TGTGCCAGCAGTTTTTTGGCCAATGAGCAGTTCTTC.

The chain uses TRBV3-1 and TRBJ1-1; D gene ambiguous. Germline V gene lookup returns CDR1 LGHDT and CDR2 YNNKEL (reference sequence). V lost 4 bases, J lost 0 bases, and 9 bases lay in between. The CDR3 loop spans 14 amino acids. CDR3 sequence (DNA): TGTGCCAGCAGCCTGTCAGAAGTGAACACTGAAGCTTTCTTT. Residues: CASSLSEVNTEAFF.

This clonotype was observed a few times. This chain links TRBV27 with TRBJ2-1; 8 nucleotides agree with TRBD2. The CDR3 is 14 residues long. Germline-derived CDR1 and CDR2 are MNHEY and SMNVEV (reference sequence). The V segment lost 8 bases and the J segment 6 bases; nucleotides outside the gene matches: 9. This CDR3 reads CASGSGRRGNEQFF. CDR3 in DNA: TGTGCCAGCGGGAGCGGGAGACGCGGCAATGAGCAGTTCTTC.

The V gene is TRBV5-6, the J gene TRBJ2-7; D gene unclear. This CDR3 comprises 15 residues. Germline CDR1 and CDR2: SGHDT and YYEEEE. Trimming stripped 0 bases from V and 3 bases from J, with 13 bases between. The CDR3 DNA sequence: TGTGCCAGCAGCTTGGACCGGGTAGCTAACTACGAGCAGTACTTC. Residues: CASSLDRVANYEQYF.

This chain joins TRBV20-1 and TRBJ1-1, with D perhaps TRBD1 (5 bases). CDR1 and CDR2 (germline): DFQATT, SNEGSKA (reference sequence). V shed 2 bases and J shed 1 base, with 11 bases lying between them. The CDR3 has 14 residues. The CDR3 is CSARQGSKNTEAFF. The CDR3 DNA follows: TGCAGTGCTAGACAGGGAAGTAAGAACACTGAAGCTTTCTTT.

CDR3 nucleotide sequence: TGTGCCAGCAGCCTCCTCGGGACCGCGAGCTCCTACAATGAGCAGTACTTC. Protein: CASSLLGTASSYNEQYF. The chain links TRBV12-3 or TRBV12-4 to TRBJ2-1; D is tentatively TRBD1 or TRBD2 (5 bases each). The J call is doubtful: the DNA matches TRBJ2-7 better. The CDR3 totals 17 residues.

At least ten counts were recorded for this clonotype. The gene calls are TRBV6-2 or TRBV6-3 and TRBJ2-7; D not certain. The CDR3 consists of 11 residues. In germline, CDR1 is MNHEY, CDR2 SVGEGT. V gave up 6 bases and J gave up 6 bases, with 9 bases separating them. The CDR3 nucleotides read TGTGCCAGCAGCCGGACCGGCGAGCAGTACTTC. It specifies CASSRTGEQYF.

V is TRBV18 and J is TRBJ2-5; 7 positions agree with TRBD2. This CDR3 is built from 16 residues. CDR1 and CDR2 (germline): KGHSH, LQKENI. The V and J ends lost 6 bases and 5 bases, in that order; junction bases with no gene match: 15. The CDR3, as DNA: TGTGCCAGCTCGTACGCTAGCGGCCCGATGGGGGAGACCCAGTACTTC. Translated: CASSYASGPMGETQYF. The whole variable domain, filled in from reference TRBV18 and TRBJ2-5, reads NAGVMQNPRHLVRRRGQEARLRCSPMKGHSHVYWYRQLPEEGLKFMVYLQKENIIDESGMPKERFSAEFPKEGPSILRIQQVVRGDSAAYFCASSYASGPMGETQYFGPGTRLLVL.

This chain connects TRBV12-3 or TRBV12-4 to TRBJ1-5; 8 bases are shared with TRBD1. With V trimmed by 7 bases and J by 0 bases, 8 bases remained unmatched. The CDR3 is made up of 16 amino acids. This CDR3 is CASKTGTGYSNQPQHF. CDR3 DNA: TGTGCCAGCAAAACCGGGACAGGCTATAGCAATCAGCCCCAGCATTTT.

This rearrangement joins TRBV4-2 to TRBJ2-1, with 13 bases matching TRBD2. Looked up from germline, CDR1 is LGHNA and CDR2 is YNFKEQ. CDR3 length: 19 amino acids. Losses at the gene ends were 1 base for V and 6 bases for J; bases not matched to a gene: 12. CDR3: CASSQGTSGSKASSNEQFF. The DNA for the CDR3 is TGTGCCAGCAGCCAAGGGACTAGCGGGAGTAAGGCGTCGTCCAATGAGCAGTTCTTC.

The table lists this clonotype with a count of one. The CDR3 is CAISESAGREAFF. The CDR3 DNA is TGTGCCATCAGTGAGTCGGCAGGGCGTGAGGCTTTCTTT. This chain links TRBV10-3 with TRBJ1-1; D may be TRBD1 (5 bases). The V end was cut by 0 bases, the J end by 11 bases, with 13 bases between. Germline values: CDR1 ENHRY, CDR2 SYGVKD. CDR3 length equals 13 residues.

This chain connects TRBV5-5 to TRBJ1-2; D is ambiguous. This CDR3 has 15 residues. V was pared by 4 bases and J by 6 bases, with 19 bases between. The germline V gene has CDR1 SGHKS and CDR2 YYEKEE (reference sequence). For the CDR3, the DNA is TGTGCCAGCAGCCCCCACGACCTAGACCCGGATGGCTACACCTTC. Translated, it gives CASSPHDLDPDGYTF.

V gene TRBV12-3 or TRBV12-4 combines with J gene TRBJ2-1, with 7 bases identical to TRBD1. With V trimmed by 6 bases and J by 2 bases, 13 bases remained unmatched. The CDR3 has 17 residues. The CDR3 nucleotides are TGTGCCAGCAGGCAAAGCGACGGGACAGTCCCCTACAATGAGCAGTTCTTC. Translating gives CASRQSDGTVPYNEQFF.